This T cell receptor beta chain is drawn from a study of follicular helper T cells after annual influenza vaccination. The CDR3 consists of 13 residues. Germline CDR1 GTSNPN, CDR2 SVGIG (reference sequence). V shed 4 bases, J shed 6 bases, and the junction held 3 bases outside the gene matches. Here immunoSEQ multiplex PCR was the method, and the copy in TCRdb shows in-frame clones only, minus some. The data contain about 8,700 clones, more than 80% of them singletons. The time point here: 2013-2014 season, 7 days after vaccination. Subjects lived in the community and lacked influenza vaccine within the prior 6 months.

The clonotype was recovered from an adult who received the influenza vaccine. The specimen was CXCR5+ CD38- circulating T follicular helper cells from blood, collected 7 days after influenza vaccination. Subset in this sample: circulating Tfh, non-naive CD4+CXCR5+PD-1+ (ICOS+CD38+ or ICOS-CD38-). The V and J genes are TRBV30 and TRBJ1-6; TRBD1 matches 7 bases. The CDR3 spells CAWTGQPNSPLHF. The CDR3 bases are TGTGCCTGGACGGGACAGCCTAATTCACCCCTCCACTTT.